These 27 T cell receptor beta chains were sequenced from one sample in a study of identical twins. TCRdb analysed the 5' RACE reads with MiXCR anew, one entry per CDR3 protein. The top ten hold approximately 3.6% of the sample, which has 250,000 or so distinct CDR3 sequences, about 7% seen once. These sequences were also reported in another study, on yellow fever vaccine responses in identical twins.

The sequencing input was memory (CD45RO+) T cells sorted from blood. The receptors originated from a woman between 18 and 29 years old in good health.

This clonotype has just a few counts. V and J are TRBV27 and TRBJ2-3; perhaps TRBD2 as D (6 bases). From germline, CDR1 is MNHEY and CDR2 SMNVEV (reference sequence). This CDR3 is built from 15 residues. V gave up 6 bases and J gave up 0 bases, with 13 bases separating them. The CDR3 here is CASRVAERSTDTQYF. CDR3 nucleotides: TGTGCCAGCAGGGTAGCGGAACGTAGCACAGATACGCAGTATTTT.

In its sample, this clonotype was seen many times. The CDR3 is CASSYPQGANTEAFF. CDR3 bases: TGTGCCAGCAGTTATCCACAGGGGGCAAACACTGAAGCTTTCTTT. The chain recombines TRBV12-3 or TRBV12-4 with TRBJ1-1; 9 bases agree with TRBD1. This CDR3 region has 15 residues. Unmatched junction bases numbered 5, after V lost 4 bases and J lost 2 bases.

There are many counts of this clonotype. The V call is TRBV5-1, the J call TRBJ2-3; D gene uncertain. CDR3 length: 15 amino acids. Trimming took off 2 bases at V and 3 bases at J, with 13 bases between the two ends. Germline V lookup: CDR1 SGHRS, CDR2 YFSETQ. The CDR3 spells CASSLVSDGTDTQYF. Written as DNA, the CDR3 is TGCGCCAGCAGCTTAGTTAGTGACGGAACAGATACGCAGTATTTT.

This clonotype was found many times. The gene calls are TRBV12-3 or TRBV12-4 and TRBJ2-3; the match to TRBD2 covers 7 bases. The CDR3 has 23 residues. Trimming removed 4 bases from V and 0 bases from J; junction bases left unmatched: 28. Written as DNA, the CDR3 is TGTGCCAGCAGTTCAGGTGCGGGAGAGGATTACTACGAACTTCCTATAAGCACAGATACGCAGTATTTT. As protein: CASSSGAGEDYYELPISTDTQYF.

This clonotype came up a few times. This chain links TRBV20-1 with TRBJ1-2; D call uncertain. CDR3 length: 14 residues. Between the trimmed V and J ends, which lost 0 bases and 6 bases, there was a span of 14 bases. Germline V lookup: CDR1 DFQATT, CDR2 SNEGSKA (reference sequence). Written as DNA, the CDR3 is TGCAGTGCTAGAGATACGCGGGCTCGGAATGGCTACACCTTC. The encoded protein is CSARDTRARNGYTF.

This clonotype turned up a few times. V is TRBV29-1 and J is TRBJ1-4; D not certain. Germline assignment: CDR1 SQVTM and CDR2 ANQGSEA. The CDR3 has 13 amino acids. Between the trimmed V and J ends, which lost 5 bases and 5 bases, there was a span of 12 bases. The CDR3 loop reads CSVSRTQNEKLFF. CDR3 sequence (DNA): TGCAGCGTTTCCCGGACCCAGAATGAAAAACTGTTTTTT.

The chain couples TRBV5-5 to TRBJ2-1, with 9 positions matching TRBD2. This CDR3 is built from 15 residues. Germline CDR1 is SGHKS and CDR2 is YYEKEE (reference sequence). The V and J ends lost 0 bases and 9 bases, in that order; junction bases with no gene match: 7. CDR3 in DNA: TGTGCCAGCAGCTTGGCCGGGACTAGCCTGGGTGAGCAGTTCTTC. This translates into CASSLAGTSLGEQFF.

Only a few counts were recorded for this clonotype. The V gene is TRBV7-8, the J gene TRBJ2-5; 9 positions match TRBD2. Per germline, CDR1 SGHVS and CDR2 FQNEAQ. Germline trimming cut 6 bases from V and 5 bases from J; bases unmatched to any gene: 7. This CDR3 is 14 amino acids long. The CDR3 bases are TGTGCCAGCAGTATTAGCGGGAGTAGCGAGACCCAGTACTTC. This translates into CASSISGSSETQYF.

V is TRBV7-2 and J is TRBJ1-1; D not resolved. The germline CDR1 and CDR2 sequences are SGHTA and FQGNSA. The CDR3 has 15 amino acids. The V end lost 1 base, the J end lost 3 bases, and 12 bases lay between the germline ends. Here the CDR3 DNA reads TGTGCCAGCAGCTTAGTGGGCGGGTTCTACACTGAAGCTTTCTTT. It specifies CASSLVGGFYTEAFF.

Many counts were recorded for this clonotype. The rearrangement links TRBV5-1 to TRBJ2-2; D is unresolved. CDR1 and CDR2 from the germline V gene are SGHRS and YFSETQ. V was trimmed by 4 bases and J by 6 bases, leaving 10 bases between them. The CDR3 is made up of 13 amino acids. CDR3: CASSADASGELFF. The CDR3 region has the DNA TGCGCCAGCAGCGCGGACGCGTCCGGGGAGCTGTTTTTT.

This clonotype was detected ten times or more. The chain is built from TRBV20-1 and TRBJ2-5; 11 nucleotides match TRBD2. The CDR3 sequence is 20 residues long. Germline lookup yields CDR1 DFQATT and CDR2 SNEGSKA (reference sequence). The trim removed 2 bases at V and 2 bases at J, leaving 19 bases unmatched. DNA of the CDR3: TGCAGTGCTAGATCCATGGCTGTAGCGGGAGGGAAATCACGTCAAGAGACCCAGTACTTC. This gives the protein CSARSMAVAGGKSRQETQYF.

This clonotype was counted ten times or more. The chain combines TRBV20-1 with TRBJ2-3; a possible D gene is TRBD2 (5 bases). CDR1 is DFQATT, CDR2 SNEGSKA, per germline (reference sequence). CDR3 length: 12 amino acids. Trimming cost V 3 bases and J 5 bases, with 9 bases left between them. The CDR3 DNA reads TGCAGTGCTAGCCCCGGGGAAGATACGCAGTATTTT. This encodes CSASPGEDTQYF.

The chain links TRBV9 to TRBJ2-3; 8 bases line up with TRBD2. V shed 0 bases, J shed 0 bases, and the junction held 6 bases outside the gene matches. Germline assignment: CDR1 SGDLS and CDR2 YYNGEE. The CDR3 contains 17 residues. The DNA for the CDR3 is TGTGCCAGCAGCGTAGGGTTGGCGGGGGGAAGCACAGATACGCAGTATTTT. It codes for CASSVGLAGGSTDTQYF. Based on the CDR3 plus reference TRBV9 and TRBJ2-3, the full variable domain is DSGVTQTPKHLITATGQRVTLRCSPRSGDLSVYWYQQSLDQGLQFLIQYYNGEERAKGNILERFSAQQFPDLHSELNLSSLELGDSALYFCASSVGLAGGSTDTQYFGPGTRLTVL.

This clonotype has a handful of counts. The V call is TRBV20-1, the J call TRBJ2-3, with a possible D match to TRBD2 (7 bases). The V gene lost 6 bases and the J gene lost 2 bases, with 21 bases spanning the gap. This CDR3 is built from 16 residues. Per the germline V gene, CDR1 is DFQATT and CDR2 is SNEGSKA (reference sequence). The DNA of the CDR3 is TGCAGTGCCCCAATGGGGCGGGGGCGGTCCACAGATACGCAGTATTTT. The encoded protein is CSAPMGRGRSTDTQYF.

This clonotype was seen at least ten times. The CDR3 DNA reads as TGCGCCAGCAGCCTGTTGACCGGGGGAGGCTACACCTTC. It specifies CASSLLTGGGYTF. The V and J genes are TRBV5-1 and TRBJ1-2; possibly TRBD1 for D (5 bases). Per germline, CDR1 SGHRS and CDR2 YFSETQ. CDR3 length: 13 residues. V was shortened by 4 bases and J by 8 bases, with 15 bases between the two germline ends.

There are a few counts of this clonotype. The chain has TRBV21-1 and TRBJ2-7; TRBD1, the D gene given by the table, was not confirmed from the DNA. TRBV21-1 is listed as a pseudogene. This CDR3 has 15 residues. The CDR3: CASSKPGESSYEQYF. CDR3 DNA sequence: TGTGCCAGCAGCAAGCCCGGGGAGTCCAGCTACGAGCAGTACTTC.

This rearrangement joins TRBV24-1 to TRBJ1-2; D unresolved. Trimming pared 4 bases from V and 4 bases from J, leaving 12 bases between. Germline values: CDR1 KGHDR, CDR2 SFDVKD. The CDR3 is made up of 14 amino acids. In DNA form, the CDR3 reads TGTGCCACCAGTGACCTCGACAAACCCTATGGCTACACCTTC. It encodes CATSDLDKPYGYTF.

In its sample, this clonotype was seen a few times. This chain joins TRBV18 and TRBJ2-1; D not resolved. The CDR3 covers 13 residues. CDR1 and CDR2 from the germline V gene are KGHSH and LQKENI. The ends were cut back, 1 base at V and 0 bases at J, with 1 base in the middle. CDR3 amino acids: CASSPLSYNEQFF. The CDR3 DNA follows: TGTGCCAGCTCACCACTCTCCTACAATGAGCAGTTCTTC.

This clonotype was seen repeatedly, ten times or more. A junction boundary mismatches the germline segment, possibly from a read error. The J gene is TRBJ1-5, the V gene TRBV6-8, with D unresolved. The CDR3 covers 8 residues. CDR1 MNHGY and CDR2 SAAAGT come from the germline V gene. Written as DNA, the CDR3 is TGTGCCAGCAGTTACTCGAGGTTC. Its protein is CASSYSRF.

In this sample, this clonotype turned up a few times. The V call is TRBV10-3, the J call TRBJ2-1; 9 bases are shared with TRBD2. Germline CDR1 and CDR2: ENHRY and SYGVKD. V lost 8 bases, J lost 7 bases, and 15 bases stayed unmatched. This CDR3 comprises 16 residues. The CDR3 region has the DNA TGTGCCATCCAAGCCGGCGGCGGGAGGGGTAATAATGAGCAGTTCTTC. It specifies CAIQAGGGRGNNEQFF.

This clonotype showed up many times. The chain recombines TRBV28 with TRBJ2-3; D ambiguous. CDR1 and CDR2 (germline): MDHEN, SYDVKM. The CDR3 is 14 amino acids. V lost 5 bases and J 4 bases, leaving 13 bases between the germline ends. CDR3 loop: CASSTAVTSDTQYF. The CDR3 nucleotides read TGTGCCAGCAGTACAGCCGTCACTTCAGATACGCAGTATTTT.

This clonotype has just one count. The CDR3 region is CASSLDPFTASQYF. DNA for the CDR3: TGTGCCAGCAGTTTAGATCCCTTCACAGCATCGCAGTATTTT. This sequence joins TRBV28 and TRBJ2-3; no clear D gene. Germline CDR1 MDHEN, CDR2 SYDVKM. Deletions cut 2 bases from V and 10 bases from J, with 16 bases between. The CDR3 contains 14 residues.

This clonotype was seen a handful of times. The CDR3 loop reads CASRTSQPPYEQYF. The CDR3 DNA reads TGTGCCAGCAGAACTAGCCAACCCCCCTACGAGCAGTACTTC. The chain has TRBV12-3 or TRBV12-4 and TRBJ2-7, with D perhaps TRBD2 (6 bases). The length of the CDR3 is 14 residues. V lost 6 bases and J lost 2, with 14 bases in between.

The rearrangement joins TRBV20-1 to TRBJ1-2; D is undetermined. This CDR3 contains 11 residues. V lost 6 bases and J 3 bases, leaving 8 bases between the germline ends. Per the germline V gene, CDR1 is DFQATT and CDR2 is SNEGSKA (reference sequence). This CDR3 reads CSARTDYGYTF. The CDR3 DNA reads TGCAGTGCGAGGACTGACTATGGCTACACCTTC.

This clonotype has more than one count but fewer than ten. The chain is built from TRBV12-5 and TRBJ2-1, with unresolved D. The CDR3 is 16 residues long. Germline V gives CDR1 LGHNT, CDR2 FRNRAP. The ends were cut back, 3 bases at V and 0 bases at J, with 12 bases in the middle. The CDR3 DNA reads TGTGCTAGTGGTTTCTGGAGAGTTGGCTCCTACAATGAGCAGTTCTTC. It translates to CASGFWRVGSYNEQFF.

This clonotype was detected a few times. The V and J genes are TRBV6-1 and TRBJ2-1; D might be TRBD2 (6 bases). This CDR3 spans 14 amino acids. V dropped 6 bases and J dropped 6 bases, with 15 bases sitting between them. Germline lookup yields CDR1 MNHNS and CDR2 SASEGT. The CDR3 DNA reads TGTGCCAGCAGGGGATTCGGGAGTGTCAATGAGCAGTTCTTC. This gives the protein CASRGFGSVNEQFF.

The CDR3 nucleotides are TGTGCCAGCAGCTTTGGGGGGAATGGGGCCGAGCAGTACTTC. This encodes CASSFGGNGAEQYF. This chain joins TRBV11-2 and TRBJ2-7; D is perhaps TRBD2 (6 bases). This CDR3 region has 14 residues. V was trimmed by 3 bases and J by 6 bases, leaving 15 bases between them. Germline V gives CDR1 SGHAT, CDR2 FQNNGV. Supplemented by reference TRBV11-2 and TRBJ2-7, the full variable domain reads EAGVAQSPRYKIIEKRQSVAFWCNPISGHATLYWYQQILGQGPKLLIQFQNNGVVDDSQLPKDRFSAERLKGVDSTLKIQPAKLEDSAVYLCASSFGGNGAEQYFGPGTRLTVT.